The clone carrying this TCR beta chain has just a few counts. No antigen is known for it. Sequencing templates came from extracted RNA that was reverse transcribed into cDNA. Clones were sequenced by immunoSEQ multiplex PCR, and TCRdb holds only the in-frame ones, with some missing. This table holds thousands of clones, around 69% found once. V was shortened by 4 bases and J by 10 bases, with 9 bases between the two germline ends. This CDR3 comprises 11 residues. Per germline, CDR1 SGHRS and CDR2 YFSETQ. This specimen comes from a study of CD8+ T cells in alopecia areata. About the research overall: Treatment comprised oral tofacitinib, 5 to 10 mg twice daily, in treated patients.

Alopecia areata patients gave lesional scalp punch biopsies and peripheral blood samples. Findings and limits, study-wide: The study found TCR sharing across patients less clear than in mice, possibly for HLA reasons.

J is TRBJ2-1 and V is TRBV5-1; no reliable D call. The starting material was skin, obtained at week 0. This TCR was sampled from a human donor with alopecia areata. CDR3 protein: CASSPRTEQFF. The CDR3 DNA is TGCGCCAGCAGCCCCCGCACGGAGCAGTTCTTC.